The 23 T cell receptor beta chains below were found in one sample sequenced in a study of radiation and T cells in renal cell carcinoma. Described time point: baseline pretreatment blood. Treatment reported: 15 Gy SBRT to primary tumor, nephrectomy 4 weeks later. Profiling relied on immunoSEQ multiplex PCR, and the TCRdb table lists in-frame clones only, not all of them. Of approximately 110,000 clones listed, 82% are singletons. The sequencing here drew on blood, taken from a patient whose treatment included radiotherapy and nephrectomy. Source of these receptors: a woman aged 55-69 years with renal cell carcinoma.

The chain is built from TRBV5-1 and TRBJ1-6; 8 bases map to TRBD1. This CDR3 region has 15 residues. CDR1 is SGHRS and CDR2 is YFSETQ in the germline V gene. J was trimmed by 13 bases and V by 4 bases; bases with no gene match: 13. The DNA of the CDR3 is TGCGCCAGCAGCGTCTCCGGGACAGGAGATTTGCCCCTCCACTTT. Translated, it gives CASSVSGTGDLPLHF.

The CDR3 nucleotides read TGTGCCAGCAGCTTTTCCACAGGGGGCGTCACTGAAGCTTTCTTT. It translates to CASSFSTGGVTEAFF. The V gene is TRBV5-4, the J gene TRBJ1-1; 9 positions agree with TRBD1. The CDR3 has 15 amino acids. Trimming took 2 bases from V and 4 from J; bases not matched to a gene: 6. The V gene's germline CDR1 is SGHNT and CDR2 YYREEE (reference sequence).

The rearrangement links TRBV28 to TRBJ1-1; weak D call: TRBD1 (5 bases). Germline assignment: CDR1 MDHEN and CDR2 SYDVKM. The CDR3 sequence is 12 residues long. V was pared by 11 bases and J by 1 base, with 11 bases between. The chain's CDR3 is CACGHRNTEAFF. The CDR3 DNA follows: TGTGCCTGTGGACACCGGAACACTGAAGCTTTCTTT.

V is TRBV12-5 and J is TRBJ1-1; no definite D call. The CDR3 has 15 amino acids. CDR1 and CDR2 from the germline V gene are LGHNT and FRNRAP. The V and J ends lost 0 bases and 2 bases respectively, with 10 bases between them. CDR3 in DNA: TGTGCTAGTGGTTTGGTAGGTGGCCTAAACACTGAAGCTTTCTTT. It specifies CASGLVGGLNTEAFF.

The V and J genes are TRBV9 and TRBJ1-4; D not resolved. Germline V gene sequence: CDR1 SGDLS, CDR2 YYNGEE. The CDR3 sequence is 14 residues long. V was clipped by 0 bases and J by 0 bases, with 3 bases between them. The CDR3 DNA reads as TGTGCCAGCAGCGTAGAAGCAACTAATGAAAAACTGTTTTTT. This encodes CASSVEATNEKLFF.

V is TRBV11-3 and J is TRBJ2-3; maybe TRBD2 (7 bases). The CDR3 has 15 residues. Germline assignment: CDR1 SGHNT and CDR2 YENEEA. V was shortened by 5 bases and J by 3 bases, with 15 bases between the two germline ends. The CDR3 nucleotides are TGTGCCAGCAGCCCCGGTGGGGGGGCGACAGATACGCAGTATTTT. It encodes CASSPGGGATDTQYF.

The CDR3 DNA follows: TGTGCCAGTACCCCTTTAGACCGTAAGGGCACTGAAGCTTTCTTT. This encodes CASTPLDRKGTEAFF. J is TRBJ1-1 and V is TRBV19; no clear D. From germline, CDR1 is LNHDA and CDR2 SQIVND (reference sequence). Trimming removed 7 bases at V and 4 bases at J, with 19 bases between. The CDR3 is made up of 15 amino acids.

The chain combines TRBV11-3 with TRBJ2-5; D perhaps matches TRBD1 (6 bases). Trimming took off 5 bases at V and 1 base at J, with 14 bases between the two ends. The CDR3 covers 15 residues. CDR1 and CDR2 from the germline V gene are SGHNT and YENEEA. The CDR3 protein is CASSEDSRRQETQYF. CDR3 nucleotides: TGTGCCAGCAGCGAGGACAGCCGCCGCCAAGAGACCCAGTACTTC.

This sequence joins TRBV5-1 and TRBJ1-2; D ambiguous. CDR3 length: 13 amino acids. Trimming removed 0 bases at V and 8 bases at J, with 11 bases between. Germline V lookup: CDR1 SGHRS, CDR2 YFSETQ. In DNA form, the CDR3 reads TGCGCCAGCAGCTTGGAAACCTCGAGGGGCTACACCTTC. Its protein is CASSLETSRGYTF. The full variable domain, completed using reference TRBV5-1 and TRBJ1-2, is KAGVTQTPRYLIKTRGQQVTLSCSPISGHRSVSWYQQTPGQGLQFLFEYFSETQRNKGNFPGRFSGRQFSNSRSEMNVSTLELGDSALYLCASSLETSRGYTFGSGTRLTVV.

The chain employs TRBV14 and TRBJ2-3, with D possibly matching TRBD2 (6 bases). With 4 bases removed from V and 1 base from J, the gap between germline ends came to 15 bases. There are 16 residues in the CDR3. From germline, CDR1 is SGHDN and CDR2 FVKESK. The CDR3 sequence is CASSRVRASGTDTQYF. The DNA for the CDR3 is TGTGCCAGCAGCCGCGTTAGGGCTAGCGGCACAGATACGCAGTATTTT.

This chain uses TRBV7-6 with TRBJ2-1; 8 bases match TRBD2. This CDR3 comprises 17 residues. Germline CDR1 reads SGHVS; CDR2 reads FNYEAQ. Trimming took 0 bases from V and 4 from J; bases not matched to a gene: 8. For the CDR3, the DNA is TGTGCCAGCAGCTTAGCCTTCGCTAGCGGGCCGTACAATGAGCAGTTCTTC. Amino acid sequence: CASSLAFASGPYNEQFF.

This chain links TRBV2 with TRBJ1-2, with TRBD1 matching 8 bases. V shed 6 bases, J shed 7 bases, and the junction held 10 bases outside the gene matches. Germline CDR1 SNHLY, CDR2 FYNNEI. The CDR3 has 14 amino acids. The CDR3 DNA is TGTGCCAGCAGGGAGACAGGGGCCCAGGGTGGCTACACCTTC. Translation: CASRETGAQGGYTF.

In nucleotides, the CDR3 is TGCGCCAGCAGTGATGGACAGGGGGCTTTATACGAGCAGTACTTC. Its protein product is CASSDGQGALYEQYF. The chain uses TRBV10-1 and TRBJ2-7; 11 nucleotides line up with TRBD1. Germline lookup yields CDR1 WNHNN and CDR2 SYGVQD (reference sequence). The CDR3 is 15 residues long. The J segment lost 4 bases and the V segment lost 3 bases, leaving 5 bases of the junction unmatched.

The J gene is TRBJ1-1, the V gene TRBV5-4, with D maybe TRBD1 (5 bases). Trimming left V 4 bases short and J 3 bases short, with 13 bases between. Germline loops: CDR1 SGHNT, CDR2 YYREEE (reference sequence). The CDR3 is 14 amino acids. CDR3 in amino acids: CASSLPLGDTEAFF. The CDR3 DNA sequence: TGTGCCAGCAGCCTACCGTTGGGGGACACTGAAGCTTTCTTT. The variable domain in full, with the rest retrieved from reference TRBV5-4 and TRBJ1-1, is ETGVTQSPTHLIKTRGQQVTLRCSSQSGHNTVSWYQQALGQGPQFIFQYYREEENGRGNFPPRFSGLQFPNYSSELNVNALELDDSALYLCASSLPLGDTEAFFGQGTRLTVV.

The CDR3 DNA follows: TGTGCCAGCAGCTTAGGAGGGATTTTCTACGAGCAGTACTTC. Protein: CASSLGGIFYEQYF. The chain joins TRBV7-2 to TRBJ2-7, with D perhaps matching TRBD2 (5 bases). V was pared by 1 base and J by 3 bases, with 10 bases between. The V gene's germline CDR1 is SGHTA and CDR2 FQGNSA. This CDR3 contains 14 residues.

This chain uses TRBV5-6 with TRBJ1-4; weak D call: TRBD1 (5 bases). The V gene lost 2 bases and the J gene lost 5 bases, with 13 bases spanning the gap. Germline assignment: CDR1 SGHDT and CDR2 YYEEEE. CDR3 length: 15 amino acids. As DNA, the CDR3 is TGTGCCAGCAGCTTCACAGGAGATGCGAATGAAAAACTGTTTTTT. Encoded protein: CASSFTGDANEKLFF.

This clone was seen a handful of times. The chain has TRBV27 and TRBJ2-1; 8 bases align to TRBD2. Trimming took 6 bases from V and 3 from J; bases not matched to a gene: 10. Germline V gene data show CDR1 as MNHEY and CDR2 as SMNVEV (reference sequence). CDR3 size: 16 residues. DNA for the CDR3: TGTGCCAGCAGCGGGTTGCGAACTAGCGGCTACAATGAGCAGTTCTTC. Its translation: CASSGLRTSGYNEQFF.

The CDR3 loop reads CASSEVDADEQYF. CDR3 nucleotides: TGTGCCAGCAGTGAAGTTGACGCCGACGAGCAGTACTTC. The chain carries TRBV2 and TRBJ2-7; D is undetermined. Per germline, CDR1 SNHLY and CDR2 FYNNEI. This CDR3 spans 13 amino acids. Trimming removed 1 base from V and 5 bases from J, with 9 bases in between. Full variable domain (missing parts from reference TRBV2 and TRBJ2-7): EPEVTQTPSHQVTQMGQEVILRCVPISNHLYFYWYRQILGQKVEFLVSFYNNEISEKSEIFDDQFSVERPDGSNFTLKIRSTKLEDSAMYFCASSEVDADEQYFGPGTRLTVT.

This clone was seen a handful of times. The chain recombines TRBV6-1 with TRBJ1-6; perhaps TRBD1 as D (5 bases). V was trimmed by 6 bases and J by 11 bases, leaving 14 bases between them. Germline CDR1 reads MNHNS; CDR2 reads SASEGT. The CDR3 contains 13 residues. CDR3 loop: CASRGTGVTPLHF. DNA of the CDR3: TGTGCCAGCAGGGGGACGGGGGTGACACCCCTCCACTTT.

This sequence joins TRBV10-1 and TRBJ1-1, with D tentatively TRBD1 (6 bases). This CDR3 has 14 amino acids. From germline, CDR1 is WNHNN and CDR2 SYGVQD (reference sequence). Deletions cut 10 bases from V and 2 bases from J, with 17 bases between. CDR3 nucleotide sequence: TGCGCCACCAGAGGAGGGGGGGGCAACACTGAAGCTTTCTTT. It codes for CATRGGGGNTEAFF.

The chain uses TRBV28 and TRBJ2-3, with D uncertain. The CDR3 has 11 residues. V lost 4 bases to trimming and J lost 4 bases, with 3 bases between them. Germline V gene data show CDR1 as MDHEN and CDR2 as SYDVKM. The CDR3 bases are TGTGCCAGCAGTTACCCAGATACGCAGTATTTT. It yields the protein CASSYPDTQYF. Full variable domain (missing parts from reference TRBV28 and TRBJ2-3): DVKVTQSSRYLVKRTGEKVFLECVQDMDHENMFWYRQDPGLGLRLIYFSYDVKMKEKGDIPEGYSVSREKKERFSLILESASTNQTSMYLCASSYPDTQYFGPGTRLTVL.

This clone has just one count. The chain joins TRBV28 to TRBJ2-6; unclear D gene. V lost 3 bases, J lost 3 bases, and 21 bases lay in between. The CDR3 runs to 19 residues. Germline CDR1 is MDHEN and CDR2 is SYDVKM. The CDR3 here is CASSFAPTATLFGANVLTF. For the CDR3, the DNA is TGTGCCAGCAGTTTCGCCCCGACGGCAACTCTTTTTGGGGCCAACGTCCTGACTTTC.

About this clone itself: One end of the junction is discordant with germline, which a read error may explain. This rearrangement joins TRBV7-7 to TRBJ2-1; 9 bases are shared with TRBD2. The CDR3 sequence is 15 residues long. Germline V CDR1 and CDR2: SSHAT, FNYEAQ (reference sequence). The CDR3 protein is CASSLAGARYNEQFF. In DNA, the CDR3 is TGTGCTAGCAGCTTAGCGGGGGCTCGGTACAATGAGCAGTTCTTC.